This TCR beta chain is drawn from a study of cytomegalovirus exposure and HLA in healthy donors. Study-wide findings and caveats: It was shown in a later analysis that HLA-associated TCR beta chains were more clonally expanded than other, equally common chains. Previously analyzed data showed that most TCR beta V segments were productive at a frequency of about 87% or about 30%. Certain sequence variants were highly shared and formed a cluster, and this cluster was likely a sequencing artifact. The study dropped some indistinguishable V segments, TRBV6-2 and TRBV6-3 among them.

About this clone: Its antigen remains unidentified.

It was with 60 Vbeta and 13 Jbeta primers that the PCR ran. Produced via immunoSEQ multiplex PCR; TCRdb's table is partial and in-frame only. The repertoire holds about 140,000 clones, with over 60% as singletons. The J segment lost 0 bases and the V segment lost 2 bases, leaving 10 bases of the junction unmatched. The CDR3 loop spans 17 amino acids. CDR1 and CDR2 from the germline V gene are MDHEN and SYDVKM. The chain links TRBV28 to TRBJ2-7, with TRBD2 matching over 7 bases. Sequencing was performed on PBMCs. The sequence was obtained from a man younger than 45 in good health and CMV-seronegative. CDR3 sequence (DNA): TGTGCCAGCAGTTTAGGCCTCGGGAGGACCGTCTCCTACGAGCAGTACTTC. This sequence encodes CASSLGLGRTVSYEQYF.